The rows below give T cell receptor beta chains drawn from one sample of a study of blood T cells in healthy people across ages. Using its own MiXCR run on the 5' RACE reads, TCRdb lists one record per CDR3 protein. The sample includes 700,000 to 1,000,000 distinct CDR3 sequences, approximately 48% seen only once; the top ten take around 21%. Specimen: blood. The receptors derive from a man between 60 and 75 years old in good health. CDR3s include the opening cysteine and the closing phenylalanine or tryptophan. Each record gives: clone size, V gene, J gene, D gene, CDR3 protein, CDR3 DNA. The D gene is left open where the match is weak. The listing skips clone size in some rows; elsewhere it reads once, few, many or a size class.

clone_size: -; v_call: TRBV6-5; j_call: TRBJ1-4; d_call: -; cdr3_aa: CASSQYSRTNEKLFF; cdr3_nt: TGTGCCAGCAGTCAATACAGTAGAACTAATGAAAAACTGTTTTTT
clone_size: few; v_call: TRBV2; j_call: TRBJ2-5; d_call: -; cdr3_aa: CASSQKTQYF; cdr3_nt: TGTGCCAGCAGTCAGAAGACCCAGTACTTC
clone_size: many; v_call: TRBV27; j_call: TRBJ1-4; d_call: TRBD1; cdr3_aa: CASSFGTGGNKLFF; cdr3_nt: TGTGCCAGCAGTTTCGGGACAGGGGGAAACAAACTGTTTTTT
clone_size: -; v_call: TRBV4-3; j_call: TRBJ2-1; d_call: TRBD2; cdr3_aa: CASSPGVSGGKNEQFF; cdr3_nt: TGCGCCAGCAGCCCAGGGGTATCGGGGGGGAAAAATGAGCAGTTCTTC
clone_size: -; v_call: TRBV6-5; j_call: TRBJ2-7; d_call: TRBD2; cdr3_aa: CAGSRGTSGVSYEQYF; cdr3_nt: TGTGCCGGCAGTCGGGGGACTAGCGGGGTATCCTACGAGCAGTACTTC
clone_size: -; v_call: TRBV6-6; j_call: TRBJ2-3; d_call: -; cdr3_aa: CATLTPLGTDTQYF; cdr3_nt: TGTGCCACCCTGACACCCTTAGGCACAGATACGCAGTATTTT
clone_size: few; v_call: TRBV7-2; j_call: TRBJ2-7; d_call: -; cdr3_aa: CASSLTGAPSYEQYF; cdr3_nt: TGTGCCAGCAGTTTGACAGGAGCCCCCTCCTACGAGCAGTACTTC
clone_size: -; v_call: TRBV30; j_call: TRBJ2-3; d_call: -; cdr3_aa: CAWKLGITDTQYF; cdr3_nt: TGTGCCTGGAAACTTGGCATCACAGATACGCAGTATTTT
clone_size: few; v_call: TRBV6-2/TRBV6-3; j_call: TRBJ2-3; d_call: -; cdr3_aa: CASSYDGGGDTQYF; cdr3_nt: TGTGCCAGCAGTTACGACGGGGGAGGAGATACGCAGTATTTT
clone_size: -; v_call: TRBV12-3/TRBV12-4; j_call: TRBJ2-5; d_call: -; cdr3_aa: CASTGISGETQYF; cdr3_nt: TGTGCCAGCACCGGGATTTCCGGGGAGACCCAGTACTTC
clone_size: -; v_call: TRBV28; j_call: TRBJ1-5; d_call: -; cdr3_aa: CASRPGRNSNQPQHF; cdr3_nt: TGTGCCAGCAGGCCTGGACGGAATAGCAATCAGCCCCAGCATTTT
clone_size: -; v_call: TRBV5-6; j_call: TRBJ2-2; d_call: TRBD1; cdr3_aa: CASRRDRDPNTGELFF; cdr3_nt: TGTGCCAGCAGACGAGACAGGGATCCGAACACCGGGGAGCTGTTTTTT
clone_size: few; v_call: TRBV12-3/TRBV12-4; j_call: TRBJ1-5; d_call: TRBD1; cdr3_aa: CASSRTGDQPQHF; cdr3_nt: TGTGCCAGCAGTCGAACAGGGGATCAGCCCCAGCATTTT
clone_size: -; v_call: TRBV7-3; j_call: TRBJ2-1; d_call: TRBD2; cdr3_aa: CASSISGSYIEQFF; cdr3_nt: TGTGCCAGCAGCATTAGCGGGTCCTACATTGAGCAGTTCTTC
clone_size: few; v_call: TRBV12-3/TRBV12-4; j_call: TRBJ1-1; d_call: -; cdr3_aa: CASSLGLLGDTEAFF; cdr3_nt: TGTGCCAGCAGTCTCGGACTCCTAGGGGACACTGAAGCTTTCTTT
clone_size: few; v_call: TRBV7-9; j_call: TRBJ2-4; d_call: -; cdr3_aa: CASSGMENIQYF; cdr3_nt: TGTGCCAGCAGCGGGATGGAAAACATTCAGTACTTC
clone_size: -; v_call: TRBV27; j_call: TRBJ2-7; d_call: -; cdr3_aa: CASSSPGLRWYF; cdr3_nt: TGTGCCAGCAGTTCCCCGGGACTCCGGTGGTACTTC
clone_size: -; v_call: TRBV30; j_call: TRBJ2-6; d_call: -; cdr3_aa: CAWSGPGANVLTF; cdr3_nt: TGTGCCTGGAGTGGTCCTGGGGCCAACGTCCTGACTTTC
clone_size: -; v_call: TRBV6-2/TRBV6-3; j_call: TRBJ2-7; d_call: -; cdr3_aa: CASRPGGTKYEQYF; cdr3_nt: TGTGCCAGCAGACCCGGGGGAACTAAATACGAGCAGTACTTC
clone_size: -; v_call: TRBV14; j_call: TRBJ1-2; d_call: -; cdr3_aa: CASSQEKGTASRYTF; cdr3_nt: TGTGCCAGCAGCCAAGAAAAAGGGACGGCTTCTCGCTACACCTTC
clone_size: few; v_call: TRBV20-1; j_call: TRBJ2-1; d_call: TRBD2; cdr3_aa: CSASGFSASGGITDNEQFF; cdr3_nt: TGCAGTGCTAGTGGGTTCTCGGCTAGCGGGGGTATTACGGACAATGAGCAGTTCTTC
clone_size: -; v_call: TRBV29-1; j_call: TRBJ2-1; d_call: -; cdr3_aa: CSTPGWDEQFF; cdr3_nt: TGCAGCACCCCCGGGTGGGATGAGCAGTTCTTC
clone_size: -; v_call: TRBV2; j_call: TRBJ2-1; d_call: -; cdr3_aa: CASSGAGHFYNEQFF; cdr3_nt: TGTGCCAGCAGCGGCGCGGGACACTTCTACAATGAGCAGTTCTTC
clone_size: -; v_call: TRBV20-1; j_call: TRBJ1-1; d_call: -; cdr3_aa: CSARPAVRGTEAFF; cdr3_nt: TGCAGTGCTAGACCGGCCGTAAGGGGAACTGAAGCTTTCTTT
clone_size: few; v_call: TRBV7-2; j_call: TRBJ2-1; d_call: TRBD2; cdr3_aa: CASSSTGLAGGDEQFF; cdr3_nt: TGTGCCAGCAGCTCCACCGGACTAGCGGGCGGGGATGAGCAGTTCTTC
clone_size: -; v_call: TRBV5-8; j_call: TRBJ2-4; d_call: TRBD1; cdr3_aa: CASSFQGARTKNIQYF; cdr3_nt: TGTGCCAGCAGCTTTCAGGGGGCAAGGACCAAAAACATTCAGTACTTC
clone_size: -; v_call: TRBV27; j_call: TRBJ1-4; d_call: TRBD1; cdr3_aa: CASSLGTGDEKLFF; cdr3_nt: TGTGCCAGCAGTTTAGGGACAGGGGATGAAAAACTGTTTTTT
clone_size: few; v_call: TRBV5-1; j_call: TRBJ2-1; d_call: -; cdr3_aa: CASSSRGLDNEQFF; cdr3_nt: TGCGCCAGTTCAAGTAGGGGGTTAGACAATGAGCAGTTCTTC
clone_size: -; v_call: TRBV2; j_call: TRBJ2-1; d_call: TRBD2; cdr3_aa: CASTSQPGGDYNEQFF; cdr3_nt: TGTGCCAGCACTAGCCAACCGGGGGGGGATTACAATGAGCAGTTCTTC
clone_size: -; v_call: TRBV6-1; j_call: TRBJ2-3; d_call: -; cdr3_aa: CASSETLVDTQYF; cdr3_nt: TGTGCCAGCAGTGAAACCCTGGTTGATACGCAGTATTTT
clone_size: -; v_call: TRBV28; j_call: TRBJ2-7; d_call: -; cdr3_aa: CASISGRRYEQYF; cdr3_nt: TGTGCCAGCATATCGGGTCGGCGCTACGAGCAGTACTTC
clone_size: -; v_call: TRBV15; j_call: TRBJ2-7; d_call: TRBD1; cdr3_aa: CATSRPDRDYEQYF; cdr3_nt: TGTGCCACCAGCAGACCCGACAGGGACTACGAGCAGTACTTC
clone_size: -; v_call: TRBV6-5; j_call: TRBJ2-3; d_call: TRBD1; cdr3_aa: CASRRQGYIDTQYF; cdr3_nt: TGTGCCAGCAGACGACAGGGGTACATAGATACGCAGTATTTT
clone_size: few; v_call: TRBV4-1; j_call: TRBJ1-6; d_call: -; cdr3_aa: CASSQDLYNSPLHF; cdr3_nt: TGCGCCAGCAGCCAAGATCTCTATAATTCACCCCTCCACTTT
clone_size: -; v_call: TRBV4-2; j_call: TRBJ2-3; d_call: -; cdr3_aa: CASSQDRTESDTQYF; cdr3_nt: TGTGCCAGCAGCCAAGATAGGACAGAATCGGATACGCAGTATTTT
clone_size: few; v_call: TRBV20-1; j_call: TRBJ1-2; d_call: TRBD1; cdr3_aa: CSARDGQGPTYTF; cdr3_nt: TGCAGTGCTAGAGATGGACAGGGGCCCACTTACACCTTC